This T cell receptor (beta chain) emerged from a study of blood T cell repertoires in COVID-19. Assay used: immunoSEQ multiplex PCR; TCRdb lists only in-frame clones, some missing. The data hold over 90,000 clones, with 75% to 85% observed a single time. CDR3 length: 16 amino acids. V shed 2 bases and J shed 4 bases, with 14 bases lying between them. Germline CDR1 is MNHNY and CDR2 is SVGAGI (reference sequence). The rearrangement uses TRBV6-6 and TRBJ2-2; D is uncertain. The receptor was isolated from a man older than 75 with COVID-19, enrolled during active disease. The sequenced material came from peripheral blood. The DNA for the CDR3 is TGTGCCAGCAGTTACGTCATGTCGGTTCGCACCGGGGAGCTGTTTTTT. Residues: CASSYVMSVRTGELFF.